The 20 T cell receptor beta chains presented below share a single source sample, sequenced in a study of cytomegalovirus exposure and HLA in healthy donors. Amplification used 60 Vbeta primers and 13 Jbeta primers. The repertoire was sequenced with immunoSEQ multiplex PCR; TCRdb's copy has only in-frame clones and lacks some. The sample has about 200,000 clones, around 77% seen once. Sequencing input: PBMCs. The receptors were sampled from a woman in her 30s in good health and CMV-seronegative.

This chain uses TRBV28 with TRBJ2-5; D may be TRBD2 (6 bases). CDR3 length equals 14 residues. Germline V gene data show CDR1 as MDHEN and CDR2 as SYDVKM. Trimming removed 2 bases at V and 1 base at J, with 8 bases between. The DNA for the CDR3 is TGTGCCAGCAGTTTAGCGGGGTTCCAAGAGACCCAGTACTTC. Encoded protein: CASSLAGFQETQYF.

The rearrangement uses TRBV4-1 and TRBJ1-6, with D unclear. Germline assignment: CDR1 MGHRA and CDR2 YSYEKL. This CDR3 has 14 residues. Trimming removed 1 base from V and 9 bases from J, with 10 bases in between. The DNA of the CDR3 is TGCGCCAGCAGCCAAGGGGCCGCTTTTTCACCCCTCCACTTT. It is translated as CASSQGAAFSPLHF.

Comment on this clone: The germline gene is not matched at one end of the junction; a read error may be the cause. The chain carries TRBV28 and TRBJ1-3; weak D call: TRBD1 (5 bases). The CDR3 length is 11 residues. The germline CDR1 and CDR2 sequences are MDHEN and SYDVKM. CDR3 coding DNA: TGTGCCAGCAGTCTACCAGGGCCAGCTGATTTT. Residues: CASSLPGPADF. Variable domain in full (rest from reference TRBV28 and TRBJ1-3): DVKVTQSSRYLVKRTGEKVFLECVQDMDHENMFWYRQDPGLGLRLIYFSYDVKMKEKGDIPEGYSVSREKKERFSLILESASTNQTSMYLCASSLPGPADFGEGSWLTVV.

The chain uses TRBV6-5 and TRBJ2-2; maybe TRBD1 (6 bases). The germline V gene encodes CDR1 MNHEY and CDR2 SVGAGI. CDR3 length: 14 residues. Between the trimmed V and J ends, which lost 8 bases and 0 bases, there was a span of 10 bases. CDR3 coding DNA: TGTGCCAGCCGTGGACAGCCGAACACCGGGGAGCTGTTTTTT. Amino acid sequence: CASRGQPNTGELFF.

The chain employs TRBV28 and TRBJ2-2, with 8 positions matching TRBD2. The CDR3 contains 17 residues. Germline trimming cut 3 bases from V and 5 bases from J; bases unmatched to any gene: 11. Germline assignment: CDR1 MDHEN and CDR2 SYDVKM. The DNA for the CDR3 is TGTGCCAGCAGTTTCGGACCCGGGAGGGCCTGGACCGGGGAGCTGTTTTTT. Translated: CASSFGPGRAWTGELFF.

The rearrangement uses TRBV27 and TRBJ1-5; TRBD1 aligns across 7 bases. V lost 5 bases, J lost 9 bases, and 16 bases stayed unmatched. This CDR3 has 16 residues. In germline, CDR1 is MNHEY, CDR2 SMNVEV (reference sequence). The CDR3 nucleotides read TGTGCCAGCAGTCCCTCTTCAGGGGGGCAGAGTTGGCCCCAGCATTTT. It yields the protein CASSPSSGGQSWPQHF.

CDR3 amino acids: CASSLRTGSNYGYTF. The DNA of the CDR3 is TGCGCCAGCAGCCTTCGGACAGGTTCGAACTATGGCTACACCTTC. The V gene is TRBV5-1, the J gene TRBJ1-2, with TRBD1 matching 7 bases. The V segment lost 4 bases and the J segment 2 bases; nucleotides outside the gene matches: 8. This CDR3 is built from 15 residues. The germline V gene encodes CDR1 SGHRS and CDR2 YFSETQ.

This clone appeared a few times. This rearrangement joins TRBV27 to TRBJ2-3; tentatively, D is TRBD2 (5 bases). This CDR3 contains 15 residues. Between the trimmed V and J ends, which lost 3 bases and 3 bases, there was a span of 13 bases. CDR1 and CDR2 (germline): MNHEY, SMNVEV (reference sequence). DNA of the CDR3: TGTGCCAGCAGTTTGTTCGGGGTTTGGACAGATACGCAGTATTTT. Residues: CASSLFGVWTDTQYF.

The CDR3 spells CASKSGGLRGYTF. CDR3 coding DNA: TGTGCCAGCAAGAGTGGAGGGCTGCGTGGCTACACCTTC. The genes are TRBV6-6 and TRBJ1-2, with D unclear. The V gene lost 7 bases and the J gene lost 7 bases, with 16 bases spanning the gap. The germline gives CDR1 MNHNY, CDR2 SVGAGI (reference sequence). The CDR3 loop spans 13 amino acids.

V and J are TRBV28 and TRBJ1-1; D ambiguous. This CDR3 region has 15 residues. Between the trimmed V and J ends, which lost 3 bases and 4 bases, there was a span of 15 bases. From germline, CDR1 is MDHEN and CDR2 SYDVKM. The CDR3 nucleotides are TGTGCCAGCAGTTTCCCCCGCCTTGAGGGCACTGAAGCTTTCTTT. This sequence encodes CASSFPRLEGTEAFF.

V and J are TRBV15 and TRBJ2-7; D is undetermined. CDR3 size: 14 residues. V was trimmed by 1 base and J by 2 bases, leaving 9 bases between them. Germline V gene data show CDR1 as LNHNV and CDR2 as YYDKDF (reference sequence). DNA for the CDR3: TGTGCCACCAGCAGAGTTGGCAGGACCTACGAGCAGTACTTC. Translation gives CATSRVGRTYEQYF.

The CDR3 DNA reads TGTGCCAGCAGCCCTACCATGAACACTGAAGCTTTCTTT. This codes for CASSPTMNTEAFF. The chain carries TRBV13 and TRBJ1-1; D unclear. Trimming pared 5 bases from V and 0 bases from J, leaving 7 bases between. CDR3 length: 13 amino acids. Germline CDR1 reads PRHDT; CDR2 reads FYEKMQ (reference sequence).

The chain uses TRBV5-1 and TRBJ2-1; 7 nucleotides match TRBD1. J gave up 0 bases and V 4 bases, and 4 bases lay outside the gene matches. Germline loops: CDR1 SGHRS, CDR2 YFSETQ. The CDR3 spans 15 residues. CDR3 in DNA: TGCGCCAGCAGCACGGGACAGACCTCCTACAATGAGCAGTTCTTC. Translated, it gives CASSTGQTSYNEQFF.

CDR3 nucleotides: TGCGCCAGCGGGCGAAGTAGCGGCGGACTCAATGAGCAGTTCTTC. It specifies CASGRSSGGLNEQFF. V and J are TRBV4-1 and TRBJ2-1; D might be TRBD2 (6 bases). The CDR3 has 15 amino acids. Trimming left V 8 bases short and J 6 bases short, with 20 bases between. Looked up from germline, CDR1 is MGHRA and CDR2 is YSYEKL.

The chain employs TRBV28 and TRBJ1-5, with D tentatively TRBD1 (5 bases). This CDR3 is 13 amino acids long. Deletions cut 5 bases from V and 2 bases from J, with 7 bases between. CDR1 and CDR2 from the germline V gene are MDHEN and SYDVKM. CDR3: CASSPGGNQPQHF. As DNA, the CDR3 is TGTGCCAGCAGTCCGGGGGGCAATCAGCCCCAGCATTTT.

The chain uses TRBV15 and TRBJ2-7, with D perhaps matching TRBD1 (6 bases). Germline V gene sequence: CDR1 LNHNV, CDR2 YYDKDF (reference sequence). V lost 3 bases to trimming and J lost 7 bases, with 19 bases between them. The CDR3 length is 15 residues. CDR3 residues: CATSSEYRERGEQYF. The CDR3 nucleotides read TGTGCCACCAGCAGCGAGTACAGGGAAAGGGGTGAGCAGTACTTC.

The chain links TRBV5-1 to TRBJ1-1; possible D gene TRBD1, 6 bases. Germline CDR1 reads SGHRS; CDR2 reads YFSETQ. The V end was cut by 1 base, the J end by 1 base, with 14 bases between. This CDR3 region has 16 residues. DNA for the CDR3: TGCGCCAGCAGCTTGAGTACGGACAGCCAGAACACTGAAGCTTTCTTT. Protein product: CASSLSTDSQNTEAFF.

This clone was detected only once. The V gene is TRBV5-4, the J gene TRBJ2-3; possibly TRBD2 for D (6 bases). CDR1 is SGHNT and CDR2 is YYREEE in the germline V gene (reference sequence). The CDR3 is 16 residues long. With 4 bases removed from V and 1 base from J, the gap between germline ends came to 16 bases. In nucleotides, the CDR3 is TGTGCCAGCAGCCCAAACTGGGACTTCCGCACAGATACGCAGTATTTT. The encoded protein is CASSPNWDFRTDTQYF.

V gene TRBV27 combines with J gene TRBJ2-7, with D maybe TRBD1 (6 bases). The CDR3 is 14 residues long. The V gene's germline CDR1 is MNHEY and CDR2 SMNVEV (reference sequence). Trimming stripped 4 bases from V and 3 bases from J, with 13 bases between. CDR3 nucleotides: TGTGCCAGCAGTTCCCACAGGGCTGTCTACGAGCAGTACTTC. Protein: CASSSHRAVYEQYF.

The chain links TRBV27 to TRBJ1-2, with TRBD1 matching 8 bases. In germline, CDR1 is MNHEY, CDR2 SMNVEV (reference sequence). V shed 5 bases and J 10 bases; nucleotides not matched to a gene: 9. The CDR3 length is 13 residues. CDR3: CASSPSGQGPYTF. In nucleotides, the CDR3 is TGTGCCAGCAGTCCCAGTGGACAGGGACCCTACACCTTC.